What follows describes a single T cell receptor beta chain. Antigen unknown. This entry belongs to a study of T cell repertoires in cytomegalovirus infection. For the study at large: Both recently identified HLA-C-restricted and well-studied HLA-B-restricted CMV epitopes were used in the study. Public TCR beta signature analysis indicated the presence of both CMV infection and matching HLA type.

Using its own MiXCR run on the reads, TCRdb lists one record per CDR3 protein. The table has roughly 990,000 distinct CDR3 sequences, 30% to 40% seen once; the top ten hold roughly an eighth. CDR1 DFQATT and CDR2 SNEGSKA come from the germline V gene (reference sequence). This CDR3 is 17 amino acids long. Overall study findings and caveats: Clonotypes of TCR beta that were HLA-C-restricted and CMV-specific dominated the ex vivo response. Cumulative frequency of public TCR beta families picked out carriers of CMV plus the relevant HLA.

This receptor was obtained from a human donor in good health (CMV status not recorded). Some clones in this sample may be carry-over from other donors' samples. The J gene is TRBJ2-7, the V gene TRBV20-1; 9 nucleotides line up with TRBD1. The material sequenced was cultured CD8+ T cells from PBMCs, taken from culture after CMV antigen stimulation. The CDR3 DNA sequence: TGCAGTGCGAGAGTGGGATCCGGGACAGGGCCTCTTTACGAGCAGTACGTC. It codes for CSARVGSGTGPLYEQYV.